This T cell receptor beta chain was captured by sequencing in a study of shared clonotypes between healthy human individuals. Study in general: CD8 memory received one plate per donor, CD8 naive two, CD4 memory three and CD4 naive three. Study-wide results and limits: Investigators expected sequencing depth to affect clonotype sharing among donors.

Positively selected for CCR7, the CD45RO-negative cells used as naive CD8 cells excluded terminally differentiated effector memory CD45RA+ cells. Each donor was a Caucasian adult residing in Nashville, Tennessee. Genomic DNA belonging to each subset was distributed in equal measure over several immunoSEQ plates. Profiled with immunoSEQ multiplex PCR; TCRdb holds only in-frame clones, not every one. Seen here are 550,000 to 650,000 clones, approximately 96% observed once, and the top ten hold roughly 0.12%. The CDR3 is made up of 14 amino acids. The V gene lost 5 bases and the J gene lost 3 bases, with 14 bases spanning the gap. Germline CDR1 SGHAT, CDR2 FQNNGV. On this clone: As yet, its antigen is unknown.

The rearrangement uses TRBV11-2 and TRBJ2-7; unclear D gene. Sequencing was performed on naive CD8+ T cells sorted from blood. This sequence originates from a woman aged 25 to 39 in good health. The CDR3: CASSPSPQLYEQYF. In DNA, the CDR3 is TGTGCCAGCAGCCCCAGCCCTCAACTCTACGAGCAGTACTTC.